These 15 T cell receptor beta chains originate from one sample sequenced in a study of blood T cell repertoires in COVID-19. Profiling relied on immunoSEQ multiplex PCR, and the TCRdb table lists in-frame clones only, not all of them. The sample has about 110,000 clones; approximately 83% are singletons. The sample comprised peripheral blood. The receptors shown here come from a woman between 70 and 85 years old with acute or convalescent COVID-19.

This rearrangement joins TRBV7-6 to TRBJ2-7, with 7 bases fitting TRBD1. Germline assignment: CDR1 SGHVS and CDR2 FNYEAQ. The CDR3 is 14 residues long. Germline trimming cut 5 bases from V and 0 bases from J; bases unmatched to any gene: 4. In DNA form, the CDR3 reads TGTGCCAGCAGCGCCGACAGGGTCTCCTACGAGCAGTACTTC. Translation gives CASSADRVSYEQYF.

The rearrangement joins TRBV7-3 to TRBJ2-7; maybe TRBD2 (6 bases). This CDR3 contains 13 residues. V was pared by 5 bases and J by 5 bases, with 13 bases between. Germline V lookup: CDR1 SGHTA, CDR2 FQGTGA. In nucleotides, the CDR3 is TGTGCCAGCAGCCCCGGGAGTCTGGACGAGCAGTACTTC. Translated: CASSPGSLDEQYF.

V and J are TRBV10-3 and TRBJ2-7; TRBD1 agrees at 9 bases. Germline V gene lookup returns CDR1 ENHRY and CDR2 SYGVKD. V was pared by 8 bases and J by 6 bases, with 5 bases of the junction left unmatched. This CDR3 contains 12 residues. The chain's CDR3 is CAIRDRVSEQYF. Here the CDR3 DNA reads TGTGCCATCCGGGACAGGGTAAGCGAGCAGTACTTC.

This chain connects TRBV13 to TRBJ2-2, with D possibly matching TRBD1 (6 bases). The CDR3 runs 14 residues. Trimming pared 3 bases from V and 6 bases from J, leaving 11 bases between. The germline gives CDR1 PRHDT, CDR2 FYEKMQ (reference sequence). This CDR3 reads CASSFQGFPGELFF. The CDR3 DNA is TGTGCCAGCAGCTTTCAGGGGTTCCCCGGGGAGCTGTTTTTT. Using reference TRBV13 and TRBJ2-2 for the parts outside the CDR3, the full variable domain is AAGVIQSPRHLIKEKRETATLKCYPIPRHDTVYWYQQGPGQDPQFLISFYEKMQSDKGSIPDRFSAQQFSDYHSELNMSSLELGDSALYFCASSFQGFPGELFFGEGSRLTVL.

The V gene is TRBV5-1, the J gene TRBJ2-7; D may be TRBD2 (7 bases). Germline CDR1 and CDR2: SGHRS and YFSETQ. V lost 4 bases and J 5 bases, leaving 19 bases between the germline ends. The CDR3 sequence is 15 residues long. This CDR3 is CASSTLDSRGDEQYF. The CDR3 DNA reads TGCGCCAGCAGCACCCTGGACAGTCGGGGGGACGAGCAGTACTTC.

V is TRBV9 and J is TRBJ2-5; 10 positions match TRBD2. Trimming cost V 2 bases and J 5 bases; bases outside gene matches: 3. The length of the CDR3 is 14 residues. Looked up from germline, CDR1 is SGDLS and CDR2 is YYNGEE. CDR3 DNA: TGTGCCAGCAGCGTGGGACTAGCGTCGGAGACCCAGTACTTC. Its protein is CASSVGLASETQYF.

This chain connects TRBV6-2 or TRBV6-3 to TRBJ2-5; D gene unclear. V was clipped by 2 bases and J by 6 bases, with 7 bases between them. The CDR3 runs to 12 residues. CDR1 is MNHEY, CDR2 SVGEGT, per germline. CDR3 nucleotide sequence: TGTGCCAGCAGTTACCCCCCAAAGACCCAGTACTTC. Its protein product is CASSYPPKTQYF.

This clone was picked up a small number of times. The chain uses TRBV7-2 and TRBJ1-4; D gene ambiguous. Between the trimmed V and J ends, which lost 5 bases and 4 bases, there was a span of 11 bases. The CDR3 sequence is 14 residues long. Germline V CDR1 and CDR2: SGHTA, FQGNSA. In DNA form, the CDR3 reads TGTGCCAGCAGCCCCCGGAGTCTTAATGAAAAACTGTTTTTT. This translates into CASSPRSLNEKLFF.

The genes are TRBV7-2 and TRBJ2-3, with D perhaps TRBD2 (5 bases). The CDR3 has 14 amino acids. The ends were cut back, 1 base at V and 1 base at J, with 6 bases in the middle. Per the germline V gene, CDR1 is SGHTA and CDR2 is FQGNSA. This CDR3 is CASSLVSGTDTQYF. The CDR3 region has the DNA TGTGCCAGCAGCTTAGTTAGCGGCACAGATACGCAGTATTTT.

This clone was recorded once. The genes are TRBV27 and TRBJ1-6, with D possibly matching TRBD1 (5 bases). V was cut by 5 bases and J by 9 bases, with 11 bases left in between. Germline V gene sequence: CDR1 MNHEY, CDR2 SMNVEV (reference sequence). The CDR3 has 13 residues. The CDR3 loop is CASSLREGSPLHF. In DNA form, the CDR3 reads TGTGCCAGCAGTCTCAGGGAGGGTTCACCCCTCCACTTT.

V usage is TRBV5-1 and J usage is TRBJ1-2, with 8 bases identical to TRBD1. This CDR3 spans 15 amino acids. Germline-derived CDR1 and CDR2 are SGHRS and YFSETQ. V was pared by 4 bases and J by 4 bases, with 9 bases of the junction left unmatched. The CDR3 nucleotides are TGCGCCAGCAGCCCCCGGACAGGGCTCCCCTATGGCTACACCTTC. It is translated as CASSPRTGLPYGYTF.

Only one count was recorded for this clone. This chain joins TRBV2 and TRBJ1-1; a possible D gene is TRBD1 (5 bases). The CDR3 sequence is 13 residues long. Trimming cost V 6 bases and J 2 bases, with 10 bases left between them. Looked up from germline, CDR1 is SNHLY and CDR2 is FYNNEI. The CDR3 sequence is CASRYDSNTEAFF. The DNA for the CDR3 is TGTGCCAGCAGGTACGACAGCAACACTGAAGCTTTCTTT.

This clone was counted a single time. The genes are TRBV7-2 and TRBJ2-1; D may be TRBD1 (5 bases). Germline CDR1 SGHTA, CDR2 FQGNSA. Trimming pared 5 bases from V and 7 bases from J, leaving 18 bases between. CDR3 length: 15 residues. CDR3 bases: TGTGCCAGCAGCCGTGCCCCGACAGCTCCGAATGAGCAGTTCTTC. Its protein is CASSRAPTAPNEQFF.

This chain links TRBV3-1 (or the pseudogene TRBV3-2) with TRBJ2-3; 7 nucleotides match TRBD2. The germline V gene has CDR1 LGHDT and CDR2 YNNKEL (reference sequence). This CDR3 comprises 16 residues. Germline trimming cut 5 bases from V and 8 bases from J; bases unmatched to any gene: 16. The CDR3 loop is CASSSSTSLTTSTQYF. CDR3 DNA sequence: TGTGCCAGCAGCTCCTCGACTAGCCTTACTACTAGTACGCAGTATTTT.

A few counts support this clone. The genes are TRBV2 and TRBJ2-1; TRBD2 agrees at 16 bases. The CDR3 has 14 amino acids. The J segment lost 7 bases and the V segment lost 6 bases, leaving 0 bases of the junction unmatched. Germline assignment: CDR1 SNHLY and CDR2 FYNNEI. The CDR3 region is CASRGLAGGNEQFF. The CDR3 DNA reads TGTGCCAGCAGGGGACTAGCGGGGGGGAATGAGCAGTTCTTC.